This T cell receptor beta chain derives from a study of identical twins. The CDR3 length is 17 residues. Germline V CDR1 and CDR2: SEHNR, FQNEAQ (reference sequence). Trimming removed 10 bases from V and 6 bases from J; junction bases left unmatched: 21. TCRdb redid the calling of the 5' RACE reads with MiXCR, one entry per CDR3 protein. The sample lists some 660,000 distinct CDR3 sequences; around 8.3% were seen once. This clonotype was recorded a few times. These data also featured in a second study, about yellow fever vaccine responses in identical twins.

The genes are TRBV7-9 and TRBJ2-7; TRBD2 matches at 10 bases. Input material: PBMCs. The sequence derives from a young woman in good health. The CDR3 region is CATQAPLGLAGVLEQYF. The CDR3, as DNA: TGTGCCACCCAAGCTCCCCTGGGGCTAGCGGGAGTCCTCGAGCAGTACTTC.